This T cell receptor (beta chain) was captured in a study of blood T cell repertoires in COVID-19 (dated by TCRdb to about 2020). Regarding the research as a whole: Collaborator samples came from the United States, Italy and Spain and covered acute and convalescent phases of COVID-19. The prospective study material was composed of cDNA or gDNA derived from T cells, B-cell-depleted T cells, or PBMCs. Subjects who had been exposed to COVID-19, were actively infected with it, or had recovered from it provided the deeply sampled blood TCRbeta repertoires that made up the dataset. A freely available public database, intended as a resource for researchers studying the immune response to SARS-CoV-2, is where the repertoires were released. The samples were drawn from the first 160 participants of the ongoing ImmuneRACE study and from under 1,500 subjects provided by 6 global collaborators. Sample metadata almost always included a de-identified subject ID, COVID-19 status, age in years and sex. Where HLA class I and class II types were available, the types were taken from metadata supplied by the sample provider, not from assay-based typing.

In the case of this clone: Its target antigen remains unknown. No per-base quality is available; no much larger clone lies one base away.

Study-wide conclusions, independent of this receptor: The amount of clinical and demographic metadata varied by source and participant and was provided uncurated.

The collaborating institutions used their own protocols to collect whole blood in K2EDTA tubes. For TCRbeta analysis, collaborator samples were shipped as frozen whole blood, as isolated PBMCs, or as DNA extracted from either sample type. The immunoSEQ Assay, a bias-controlled multiplex PCR, was used to amplify TCRbeta CDR3 regions from genomic DNA. The source study handled its data this way. Nucleated cell counts per sample were estimated from amplification of reference gene primers within the assay. Sequence reads were collapsed and filtered to measure the absolute abundance of every unique TCRbeta CDR3 rearrangement. For each sample, productive Simpson clonality was calculated as the square root of Simpson's diversity index over productive rearrangements. Here the immuneACCESS table is served through TCRdb, limited to in-frame sequences with V and J called. Missing clones are a known gap in these copies; in checked studies unresolved V genes cover under half, and the rest lacks a known reason. D and trimming come from the DNA, and the V and J calls and clone size come from that table. The sample records over 150,000 clones, about 86% of which are singletons. The top ten hold about a tenth of the sample.

The germline V gene encodes CDR1 SNHLY and CDR2 FYNNEI. Germline trimming amounts to 8 bases on V and 5 bases on J, with 7 as the count of junction bases outside the gene matches. The CDR3 sequence holds 13 residues, the cysteine and phenylalanine included. Only CDR3 DNA remains: 39 bases, in frame from the first base. The sample was peripheral blood. Recombination linked TRBV2 to TRBJ2-7; 9 junctional bases match TRBD1. This sequence originates from a man aged 65 to 85 with active or convalescent COVID-19. The CDR3 here reads CASLRDRVDEQYF. Here is the DNA: TGTGCCAGCCTCCGGGACAGGGTGGACGAGCAGTACTTC.